Listed here is a single TCR beta chain. Its antigen remains unknown. Germline assignment: CDR1 SGHTA and CDR2 FQGNSA. The V gene lost 1 base and the J gene lost 3 bases, with 18 bases spanning the gap. CDR3 length equals 17 residues. Sequencing was performed with immunoSEQ multiplex PCR; in TCRdb, only in-frame clones are kept and a portion is missing. The table shows some 60,000 clones, with more than 80% occurring only once. These data are taken from a study of a mutant IDH1 vaccine in newly diagnosed glioma. Study in general: Patients' prior therapy spanned radiotherapy, temozolomide, or both; most underwent both.

Overall study results and limits: Vaccine-induced immune responses were detected in over 90% of patients.

The time point: week 11, during vaccination. Every vaccination contained 300 ug of the mutant IDH1 20-mer peptide and was paired with topical imiquimod. The chain has TRBV7-2 and TRBJ1-1; D gene uncertain. The sequences come from PBMCs, collected from a glioma patient whose treatment included an IDH1 peptide vaccine. The TCR sequence derives from a man aged 25 to 40 with glioma. CDR3 nucleotides: TGTGCCAGCAGCTTAGTAGGAGGAGGTTTTAGGGACACTGAAGCTTTCTTT. This sequence encodes CASSLVGGGFRDTEAFF.